A selection of T cell receptor beta chains follows, all from one sample in a study of cytomegalovirus exposure and HLA in healthy donors. Repertoires were generated with immunoSEQ multiplex PCR, while TCRdb's copy carries only in-frame clones and drops some. In the table there are some 75,000 clones, about 96% of which are singletons. Sequencing was done on a sample of PBMCs. Source of these receptors: a woman younger than 30 in good health and CMV-seronegative. Each CDR3 is given with its conserved first and last residue. A D gene is named only where the DNA matches it firmly. Only some rows state a clone size, as once, few, many or a class for expanded clones.

V	D	size	J	DNA	CDR3
TRBV5-1	TRBD1	.	TRBJ2-7	TGCGCCAGCAGCCTGGGACAGGGCGAGCAGTACTTC	CASSLGQGEQYF
TRBV19	TRBD2	once	TRBJ2-5	TGTGCCAGTAGTGGAACCTTGACTAGCGGGAGAGAGACCCAGTACTTC	CASSGTLTSGRETQYF
TRBV5-1	.	.	TRBJ2-1	TGCGCCAGCGGCCACGGGTATGAGCAGTTCTTC	CASGHGYEQFF
TRBV28	TRBD2	once	TRBJ2-2	TGTGCCAGCAGTTTACTCACCGGGAGGGGGGGCACCGGGGAGCTGTTTTTT	CASSLLTGRGGTGELFF
TRBV7-6	TRBD1	.	TRBJ1-1	TGTGCCAGCAGCTACGCACAGGGGGCGCTTCCTGAAGCTTTCTTT	CASSYAQGALPEAFF
TRBV27	TRBD1	.	TRBJ2-7	TGTGCCAGCGGGACAGGCCATTCCTACGAGCAGTACTTC	CASGTGHSYEQYF
TRBV7-9	TRBD2	.	TRBJ2-5	TGTGCCAGCAGCTTAGAACAGCGGGGGGAGACCCAGTACTTC	CASSLEQRGETQYF
TRBV28	TRBD2	.	TRBJ2-1	TGTGCCAGCAGTCACCTAGCGGGAGGACGGGGTGAGCAGTTCTTC	CASSHLAGGRGEQFF
TRBV27	TRBD2	.	TRBJ2-1	TGTGCCAGCAGGACCCCGACTAGCGGGAGTAACCCCTACAATGAGCAGTTCTTC	CASRTPTSGSNPYNEQFF
TRBV5-1	.	.	TRBJ2-5	TGCGCCAGCAGCTTCGGGACATATGAAGAGACCCAGTACTTC	CASSFGTYEETQYF
TRBV14	TRBD2	.	TRBJ2-3	TGTGCCAGCAGCCTGCTAGCGGGAGGGAACACAGATACGCAGTATTTT	CASSLLAGGNTDTQYF
TRBV7-2	.	.	TRBJ2-5	TGTGCCAGCAGCTTAGTAGCTAGCGAGACCCAGTACTTC	CASSLVASETQYF
TRBV4-1	TRBD2	.	TRBJ2-3	TGCGCCAGCAGCCAAGGGGAGACTAGCGGGCTCACAGATACGCAGTATTTT	CASSQGETSGLTDTQYF
TRBV27	TRBD1	.	TRBJ1-1	TGTGCCAGCAGTCCAAGACAGGGGTCTGAAGCTTTCTTT	CASSPRQGSEAFF
TRBV29-1	TRBD1	.	TRBJ2-3	TGCAGCGTTGAGCCCGACAGGGGGCAGGATACGCAGTATTTT	CSVEPDRGQDTQYF
TRBV7-9	.	.	TRBJ1-5	TGTGCCAGCAGCTCTTGGGTAGGGGCAGATCAGCCCCAGCATTTT	CASSSWVGADQPQHF
TRBV30	.	.	TRBJ1-6	TGTGCCTGGAGTAGGCCGTTTCGGGGGGGAAATTCACCCCTCCACTTT	CAWSRPFRGGNSPLHF
TRBV18	TRBD2	.	TRBJ2-3	TGTGCCAGCTCACCATGGGCCTCTAGCGGGAGCGAGGATACGCAGTATTTT	CASSPWASSGSEDTQYF
TRBV13	TRBD1	once	TRBJ2-5	TGTGCCAGCAGCTTGAACTGGGACAGACAAGAGACCCAGTACTTC	CASSLNWDRQETQYF
TRBV11-2	TRBD2	.	TRBJ2-1	TGTGCCAGCAGCTTAAATTGGGGTAGCGGGAGTGTTGAGCAGTTCTTC	CASSLNWGSGSVEQFF
TRBV5-4	.	.	TRBJ2-1	TGTGCCAGCAGCTTGACAGACGGGAGACAGTTCTTC	CASSLTDGRQFF
TRBV27	.	.	TRBJ1-2	TGTGCCAGCAGTTTAGGGGGACAACACTATGGCTACACCTTC	CASSLGGQHYGYTF
TRBV25-1	.	.	TRBJ1-2	TGTGCCAGCAGTGAAGGGCAGGGAGGCGGCTACACCTTC	CASSEGQGGGYTF
TRBV19	TRBD1	.	TRBJ1-1	TGTGCCAGTAGTTGGACAGGGTGGAACACTGAAGCTTTCTTT	CASSWTGWNTEAFF
TRBV5-1	TRBD2	.	TRBJ2-1	TGCGCCAGCAGCGGGGGGGGAGGGCCCTACAATGAGCAGTTCTTC	CASSGGGGPYNEQFF
TRBV30	.	.	TRBJ1-2	TGTGCCTGGGACTACCGGGGGTATGGCTACACCTTC	CAWDYRGYGYTF
TRBV18	TRBD1	.	TRBJ2-3	TGTGCCACCGAAAGGACAGGGGGCACAGATACGCAGTATTTT	CATERTGGTDTQYF
TRBV7-9	TRBD1	.	TRBJ1-3	TGTGCCAGCAGCCCGGCAAGGGGGCAGGGAAGTGGAAACACCATATATTTT	CASSPARGQGSGNTIYF
TRBV6-6	.	.	TRBJ2-2	TGTGCCAGCAGTTACTATAGTCCCGGGGAGCTGTTTTTT	CASSYYSPGELFF
TRBV6-5	TRBD1	.	TRBJ2-5	TGTGCCAGCAGTTACGGACCGACAGGGTTTAGGCAGACCCAGTACTTC	CASSYGPTGFRQTQYF
TRBV18	TRBD1	.	TRBJ1-2	TGTGCCAGCTCACCGGACAGGGACGGCTATGGCTACACCTTC	CASSPDRDGYGYTF
TRBV9	TRBD2	.	TRBJ2-7	TGTGCCAGCAGCGTTAGCCTAGCGGGGGGGGAGGACGAGCAGTACTTC	CASSVSLAGGEDEQYF
TRBV7-9	TRBD1	.	TRBJ1-6	TGTGCCAGCAGCCTCGGGACAGAATTGAAGAATAATTCACCCCTCCACTTT	CASSLGTELKNNSPLHF
TRBV14	.	.	TRBJ2-6	TGTGCCAGCAGCTCCCCCCCAGGGGAAGCTGGGGCCAACGTCCTGACTTTC	CASSSPPGEAGANVLTF
TRBV5-4	.	.	TRBJ2-1	TGTGCCAGCAGCTTGCAGGTAAATGAGCAGTTCTTC	CASSLQVNEQFF
TRBV6-1	.	.	TRBJ2-3	TGTGCCAGCAGTGAACAAGTAGAGGGGGTCACAGATACGCAGTATTTT	CASSEQVEGVTDTQYF
TRBV7-9	TRBD2	.	TRBJ2-1	TGTGCCAGCAGCTCCAGACTAGCGGCACGCAATGAGCAGTTCTTC	CASSSRLAARNEQFF
TRBV11-2	TRBD2	.	TRBJ2-7	TGTGCCAGCAGCTTAGCTAGCGGGAGATACGAGCAGTACTTC	CASSLASGRYEQYF
TRBV30	.	.	TRBJ2-3	TGTGCCTGGAGTATCGGAGCTCCCGATAGCACAGATACGCAGTATTTT	CAWSIGAPDSTDTQYF
TRBV7-9	.	.	TRBJ2-1	TGTGCCAGCAGCTCAAAGATGAGACTAGATGAGCAGTTCTTC	CASSSKMRLDEQFF
TRBV6-4	.	few	TRBJ1-2	TGTGCCAGCAGTGATATTCGAGTTACCTATGGCTACACCTTC	CASSDIRVTYGYTF
TRBV30	.	.	TRBJ1-2	TGTGCCTGGATCAACCGAGGCGGCTACACCTTC	CAWINRGGYTF
TRBV11-1	.	.	TRBJ2-1	TGTGCCAGCAGCGCAGGGGGAGCGGGAGCTAACTACAATGAGCAGTTCTTC	CASSAGGAGANYNEQFF
TRBV4-2	TRBD2	.	TRBJ2-7	TGTGCCAGCAGCCAAGCTAGCGGGAGCTACGAGCAGTACTTC	CASSQASGSYEQYF
TRBV2	TRBD2	.	TRBJ2-1	TGTGCCAGCAGTGATTTACTAGCGGGAGGGCCAACAAACAATGAGCAGTTCTTC	CASSDLLAGGPTNNEQFF
TRBV21-1	.	.	TRBJ1-1	TGTGCCAGCAGCAAAAAACCACAGGGCGTGAACACTGAAGCTTTCTTT	CASSKKPQGVNTEAFF
TRBV5-1	.	once	TRBJ2-2	TGCGCCAGCAGCTCCGGAGGGACCGGGGAGCTGTTTTTT	CASSSGGTGELFF
TRBV6-5	.	.	TRBJ1-4	TGTGCCAGCAGTTACCCAGGAGGTGCAACTAATGAAAAACTGTTTTTT	CASSYPGGATNEKLFF
TRBV11-2	TRBD2	.	TRBJ2-7	TGTGCCAGCAGCTTCGGAGGACTAGCTCCCTACGAGCAGTACTTC	CASSFGGLAPYEQYF
TRBV19	TRBD2	.	TRBJ2-1	TGTGCCAGTAGTATCCCCATCTCCGGGACTAGCGGGTATAGCTCCTACAATGAGCAGTTCTTC	CASSIPISGTSGYSSYNEQFF
TRBV27	TRBD2	.	TRBJ2-7	TGTGCCAGCAGTCAAATGGGACTAGCGATCGGCGAGCAGTACTTC	CASSQMGLAIGEQYF